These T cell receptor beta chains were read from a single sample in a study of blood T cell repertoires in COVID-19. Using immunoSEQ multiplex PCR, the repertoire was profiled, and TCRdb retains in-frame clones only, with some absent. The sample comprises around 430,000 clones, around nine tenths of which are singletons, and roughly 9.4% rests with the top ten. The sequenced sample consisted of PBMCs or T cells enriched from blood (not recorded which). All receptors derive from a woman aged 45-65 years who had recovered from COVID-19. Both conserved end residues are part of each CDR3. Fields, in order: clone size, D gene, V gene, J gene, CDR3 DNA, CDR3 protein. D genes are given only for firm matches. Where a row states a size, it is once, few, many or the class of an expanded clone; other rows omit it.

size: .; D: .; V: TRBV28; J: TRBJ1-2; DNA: TGTGCCAGCAGTCCCCCAGACAGATATGGCTACACCTTC; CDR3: CASSPPDRYGYTF
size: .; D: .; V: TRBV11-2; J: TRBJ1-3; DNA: TGTGCCAGCAGCTTACTGGGACGGGAGGGCACCATATATTTT; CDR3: CASSLLGREGTIYF
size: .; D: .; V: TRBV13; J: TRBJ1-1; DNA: TGTGCCAGCATCGAGGACCGAGGGGGTAACACTGAAGCTTTCTTT; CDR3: CASIEDRGGNTEAFF
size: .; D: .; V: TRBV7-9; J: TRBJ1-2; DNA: TGTGCCAGCAGCTTTCAGGGCTTCTATGGCTACACCTTC; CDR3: CASSFQGFYGYTF
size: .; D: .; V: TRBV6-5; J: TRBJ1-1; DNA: TGTGCCAGCACCCTAGGGGAAGGGACTGAAGCTTTCTTT; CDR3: CASTLGEGTEAFF
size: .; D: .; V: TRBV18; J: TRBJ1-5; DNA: TGTGCCAGCTCACCAGCCGGGAGCAATCAGCCCCAGCATTTT; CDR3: CASSPAGSNQPQHF
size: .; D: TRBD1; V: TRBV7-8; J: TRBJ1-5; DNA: TGTGCCAGCAGCTTAATCGGGACAGGTGGTGGGCCCCAGCATTTT; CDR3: CASSLIGTGGGPQHF
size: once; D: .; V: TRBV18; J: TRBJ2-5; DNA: TGTGCCAGCTCACCTCAAAAAGAGACCCAGTACTTC; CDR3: CASSPQKETQYF
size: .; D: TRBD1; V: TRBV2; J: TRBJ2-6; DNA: TGTGCCACCACCCGGACAGGGCTCACTGGGGCCAACGTCCTGACTTTC; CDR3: CATTRTGLTGANVLTF
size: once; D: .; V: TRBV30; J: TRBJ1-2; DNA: TGTGCCTGGAGTGTACGTCCGGGAAACTATGGCTACACCTTC; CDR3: CAWSVRPGNYGYTF
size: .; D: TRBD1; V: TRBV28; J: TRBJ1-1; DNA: TGTGCCAGCAGTTTAACGGACAGGGCTAGTTGGAACACTGAAGCTTTCTTT; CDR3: CASSLTDRASWNTEAFF
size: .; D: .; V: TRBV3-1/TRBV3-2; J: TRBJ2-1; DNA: TGTGCCAGCAGCCTAGGGGTCTATGAGCAGTTCTTC; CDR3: CASSLGVYEQFF
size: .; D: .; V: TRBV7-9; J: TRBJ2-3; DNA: TGTGCCAGCAGCTTCCACGAAGCCACAGATACGCAGTATTTT; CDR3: CASSFHEATDTQYF
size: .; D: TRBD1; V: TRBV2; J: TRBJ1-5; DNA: TGTGCCAGCGGATTTGGACAGGGTGATCAGCCCCAGCATTTT; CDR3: CASGFGQGDQPQHF
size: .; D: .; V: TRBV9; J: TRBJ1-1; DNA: TGTGCCAGCAGCCCACAGAGGGGAGGCACTGAAGCTTTCTTT; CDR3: CASSPQRGGTEAFF
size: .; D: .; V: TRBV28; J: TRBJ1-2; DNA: TGTGCCAGTGCCTCGGGGGGCAGGGTTGAGTATGGCTACACCTTC; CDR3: CASASGGRVEYGYTF
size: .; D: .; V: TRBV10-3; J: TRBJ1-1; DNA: TGTGCCATCAGTGAGTCGATGGGGTTGGGGGGGAACACTGAAGCTTTCTTT; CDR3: CAISESMGLGGNTEAFF
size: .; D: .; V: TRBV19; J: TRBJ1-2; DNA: TGTGCCAGTAGTACACTGGGCGTTAATAACTATGGCTACACCTTC; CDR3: CASSTLGVNNYGYTF
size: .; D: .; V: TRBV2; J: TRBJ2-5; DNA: TGTGCCAGCAGTGCTCTTGGAGCCGAAGGAGAGACCCAGTACTTC; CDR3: CASSALGAEGETQYF
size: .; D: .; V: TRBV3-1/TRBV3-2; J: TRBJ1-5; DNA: TGTGCCAGCCGCGCCACAGGGTTCGGTCAGCCCCAGCATTTT; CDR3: CASRATGFGQPQHF